Here is one TCR beta chain with its context. These data belong to a study of T cells in Graves' hyperthyroidism and ophthalmopathy. Germline lookup yields CDR1 DFQATT and CDR2 SNEGSKA (reference sequence). This CDR3 contains 16 residues. Trimming cost V 0 bases and J 0 bases, with 12 bases left between them. RNA transcripts yielded amplified TCR beta CDR3 regions. In the first-round RT-PCR of the TCR CDR3, the HTBI primer set was used. TCRdb processed the multiplex PCR reads anew with MiXCR; each CDR3 protein has one entry. The table shows over 150,000 distinct CDR3 sequences, with around 17% occurring only once. Reasons for excluding patients were uncontrolled infection, other autoimmune disease, pregnancy or lactation.

Source material: blood. This chain links TRBV20-1 with TRBJ2-1, with D maybe TRBD2 (6 bases). This TCR was sampled from a woman between 45 and 60 years old with Graves' hyperthyroidism. CDR3 loop: CSARDYRDFSYNEQFF. For the CDR3, the DNA is TGCAGTGCTAGAGATTACCGGGACTTCTCCTACAATGAGCAGTTCTTC.